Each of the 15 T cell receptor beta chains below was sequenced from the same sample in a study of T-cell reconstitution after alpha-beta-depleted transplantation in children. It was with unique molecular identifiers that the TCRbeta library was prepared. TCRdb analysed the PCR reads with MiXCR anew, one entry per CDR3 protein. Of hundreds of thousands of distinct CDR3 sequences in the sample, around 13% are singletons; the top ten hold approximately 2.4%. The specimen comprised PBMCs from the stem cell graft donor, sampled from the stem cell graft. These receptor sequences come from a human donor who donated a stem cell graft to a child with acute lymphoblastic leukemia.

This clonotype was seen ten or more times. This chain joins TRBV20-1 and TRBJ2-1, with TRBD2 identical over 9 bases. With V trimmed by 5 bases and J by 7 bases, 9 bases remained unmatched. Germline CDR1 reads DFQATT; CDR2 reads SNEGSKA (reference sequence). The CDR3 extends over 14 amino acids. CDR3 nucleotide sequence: TGCAGTGCTCATAGCGGGAGTGAGAGGAATGAGCAGTTCTTC. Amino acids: CSAHSGSERNEQFF.

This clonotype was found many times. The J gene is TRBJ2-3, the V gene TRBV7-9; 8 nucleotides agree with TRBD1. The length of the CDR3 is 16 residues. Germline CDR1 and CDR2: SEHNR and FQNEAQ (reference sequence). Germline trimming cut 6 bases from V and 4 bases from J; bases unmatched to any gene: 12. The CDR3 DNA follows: TGTGCCAGCAGTCCCCCACGGCAGGGGGCACCAGATACGCAGTATTTT. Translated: CASSPPRQGAPDTQYF.

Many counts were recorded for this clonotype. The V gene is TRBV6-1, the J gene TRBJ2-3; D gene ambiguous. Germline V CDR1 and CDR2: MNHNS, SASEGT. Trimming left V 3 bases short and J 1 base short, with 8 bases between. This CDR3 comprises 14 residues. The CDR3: CASSEARGTDTQYF. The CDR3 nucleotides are TGTGCCAGCAGTGAGGCCCGAGGCACAGATACGCAGTATTTT.

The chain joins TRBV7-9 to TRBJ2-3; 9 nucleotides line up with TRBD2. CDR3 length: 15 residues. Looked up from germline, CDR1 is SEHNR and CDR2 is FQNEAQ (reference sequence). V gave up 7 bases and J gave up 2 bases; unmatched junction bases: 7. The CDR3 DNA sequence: TGTGCCAGCACCACCGGACTAGCGCACACAGATACGCAGTATTTT. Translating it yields CASTTGLAHTDTQYF.

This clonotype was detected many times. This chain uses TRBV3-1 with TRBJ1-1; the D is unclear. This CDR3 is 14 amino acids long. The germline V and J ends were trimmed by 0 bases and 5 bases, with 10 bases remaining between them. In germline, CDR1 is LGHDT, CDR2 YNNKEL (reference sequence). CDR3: CASSQDPGWTEAFF. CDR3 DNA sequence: TGTGCCAGCAGCCAAGATCCGGGTTGGACTGAAGCTTTCTTT.

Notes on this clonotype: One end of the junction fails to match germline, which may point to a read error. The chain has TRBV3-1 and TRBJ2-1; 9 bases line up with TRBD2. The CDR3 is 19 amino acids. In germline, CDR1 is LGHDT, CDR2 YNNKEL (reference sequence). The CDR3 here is CATSQARGGAGGSYNEQFF. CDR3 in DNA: TGTGCCACCAGCCAAGCGAGGGGAGGGGCGGGGGGGTCCTACAATGAGCAGTTCTTC.

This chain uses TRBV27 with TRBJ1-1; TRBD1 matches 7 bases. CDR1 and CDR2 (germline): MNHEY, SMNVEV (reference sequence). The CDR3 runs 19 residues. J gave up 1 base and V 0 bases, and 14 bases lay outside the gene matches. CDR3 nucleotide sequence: TGTGCCAGCAGTTTATCCTTAAGGACAGGTAAGGGTCAGAACACTGAAGCTTTCTTT. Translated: CASSLSLRTGKGQNTEAFF.

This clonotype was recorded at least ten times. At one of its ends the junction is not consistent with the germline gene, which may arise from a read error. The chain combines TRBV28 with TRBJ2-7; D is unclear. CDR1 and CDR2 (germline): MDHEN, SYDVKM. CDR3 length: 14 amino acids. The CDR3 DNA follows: TGTGCCAGCAGACCCCGATCGCTCGGGCGCTCTCCGCGCTTC. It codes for CASRPRSLGRSPRF. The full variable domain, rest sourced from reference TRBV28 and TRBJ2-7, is DVKVTQSSRYLVKRTGEKVFLECVQDMDHENMFWYRQDPGLGLRLIYFSYDVKMKEKGDIPEGYSVSREKKERFSLILESASTNQTSMYLCASRPRSLGRSPRFGPGTRLTVT.

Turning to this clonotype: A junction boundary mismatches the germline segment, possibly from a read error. This CDR3 is CASSLVGISYNAQFF. As DNA, the CDR3 is TGCGCCAGCAGCTTGGTGGGGATCTCCTACAATGCGCAGTTCTTC. The chain links TRBV5-1 to TRBJ2-1; D gene ambiguous. CDR3 length: 15 amino acids. Germline CDR1 SGHRS, CDR2 YFSETQ.

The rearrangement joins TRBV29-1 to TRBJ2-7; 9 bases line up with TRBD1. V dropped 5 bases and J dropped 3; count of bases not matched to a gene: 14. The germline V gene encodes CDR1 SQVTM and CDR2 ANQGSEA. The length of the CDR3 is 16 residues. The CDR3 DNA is TGCAGCGTTCTCAGCCCCGGCGGGACAGGGAACTACGAGCAGTACTTC. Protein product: CSVLSPGGTGNYEQYF.

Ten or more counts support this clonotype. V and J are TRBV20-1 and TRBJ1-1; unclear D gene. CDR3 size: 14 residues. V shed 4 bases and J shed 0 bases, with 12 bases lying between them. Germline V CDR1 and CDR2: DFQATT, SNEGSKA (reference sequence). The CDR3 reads CSATPGRLNTEAFF. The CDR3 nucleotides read TGCAGTGCTACCCCTGGACGGTTGAACACTGAAGCTTTCTTT.

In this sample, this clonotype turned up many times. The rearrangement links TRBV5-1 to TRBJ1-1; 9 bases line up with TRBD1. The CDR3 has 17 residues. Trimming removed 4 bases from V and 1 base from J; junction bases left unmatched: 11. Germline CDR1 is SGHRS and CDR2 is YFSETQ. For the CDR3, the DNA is TGCGCCAGCAGCCAGGGGGGGACAGGGAACGCGAACACTGAAGCTTTCTTT. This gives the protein CASSQGGTGNANTEAFF.

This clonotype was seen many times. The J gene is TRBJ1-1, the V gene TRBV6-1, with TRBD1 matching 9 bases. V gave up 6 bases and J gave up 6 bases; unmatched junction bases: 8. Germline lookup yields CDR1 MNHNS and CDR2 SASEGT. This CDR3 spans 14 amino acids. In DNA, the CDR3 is TGTGCCAGCAGCCATACAGGGGGCGCATCTGAAGCTTTCTTT. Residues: CASSHTGGASEAFF.

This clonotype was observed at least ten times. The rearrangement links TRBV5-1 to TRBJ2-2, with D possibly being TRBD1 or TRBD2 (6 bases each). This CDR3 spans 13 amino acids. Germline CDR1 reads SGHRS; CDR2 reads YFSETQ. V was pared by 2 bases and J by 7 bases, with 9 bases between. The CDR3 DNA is TGCGCCAGCAGCTTCGGGGGCGGCGGGGAGCTGTTTTTT. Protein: CASSFGGGGELFF. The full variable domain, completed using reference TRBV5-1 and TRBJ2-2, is KAGVTQTPRYLIKTRGQQVTLSCSPISGHRSVSWYQQTPGQGLQFLFEYFSETQRNKGNFPGRFSGRQFSNSRSEMNVSTLELGDSALYLCASSFGGGGELFFGEGSRLTVL.

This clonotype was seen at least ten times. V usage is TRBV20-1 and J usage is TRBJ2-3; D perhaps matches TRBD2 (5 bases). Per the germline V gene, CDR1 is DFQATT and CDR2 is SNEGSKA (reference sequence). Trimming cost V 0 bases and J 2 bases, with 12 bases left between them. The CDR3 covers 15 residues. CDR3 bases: TGCAGTGCTAGAGATCTATCGGAGGTCACAGATACGCAGTATTTT. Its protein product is CSARDLSEVTDTQYF.